The 32 T cell receptor beta chains below come from one sample, sequenced in a study of identical twins' blood T cells. TCRdb recomputed calls from the 5' RACE reads with MiXCR, one row per CDR3 protein. The sample includes a few hundred thousand distinct CDR3 sequences, roughly 27% of them seen just once. The source material was PBMCs. Receptors originate from a woman aged 18 to 50 in good health.

This clonotype occurred many times. The J gene is TRBJ1-5, the V gene TRBV19, with no clear D. The CDR3 loop spans 17 amino acids. The germline V gene has CDR1 LNHDA and CDR2 SQIVND (reference sequence). The V gene lost 7 bases and the J gene lost 4 bases, with 23 bases spanning the gap. The CDR3 loop reads CASTIGVGRFSNQPQHF. CDR3 coding DNA: TGTGCCAGTACGATCGGAGTAGGACGGTTTAGTAATCAGCCCCAGCATTTT.

The rearrangement links TRBV28 to TRBJ1-4; D uncertain. CDR1 MDHEN and CDR2 SYDVKM come from the germline V gene. Between the trimmed V and J ends, which lost 3 bases and 10 bases, there was a span of 6 bases. The CDR3 totals 11 residues. CDR3 sequence reads: CASSFLRKLFF. As DNA, the CDR3 is TGTGCCAGCAGTTTCCTGCGAAAACTGTTTTTT. Variable domain in full (rest from reference TRBV28 and TRBJ1-4): DVKVTQSSRYLVKRTGEKVFLECVQDMDHENMFWYRQDPGLGLRLIYFSYDVKMKEKGDIPEGYSVSREKKERFSLILESASTNQTSMYLCASSFLRKLFFGSGTQLSVL.

The chain employs TRBV20-1 and TRBJ2-3; 9 bases map to TRBD1. The length of the CDR3 is 13 residues. Germline V lookup: CDR1 DFQATT, CDR2 SNEGSKA (reference sequence). J lost 3 bases, V lost 7 bases, and 5 bases had no gene match. This CDR3 reads CSVGDRVTDTQYF. The CDR3, as DNA: TGCAGTGTCGGGGACAGGGTGACAGATACGCAGTATTTT.

The chain joins TRBV25-1 to TRBJ2-2; 7 bases map to TRBD2. The germline V gene has CDR1 MGHDK and CDR2 SYGVNS. The CDR3 totals 14 residues. The CDR3 reads CVSSGPGGGGELFF. Written as DNA, the CDR3 is TGTGTCAGTTCCGGACCGGGAGGTGGGGGGGAGCTGTTTTTT.

This clonotype occurred a few times. The chain recombines TRBV14 with TRBJ1-2; D is uncertain. In germline, CDR1 is SGHDN, CDR2 FVKESK. The V and J ends lost 0 bases and 2 bases respectively, with 10 bases between them. The CDR3 is made up of 15 amino acids. The CDR3 sequence: CASSQDLVPNYGYTF. For the CDR3, the DNA is TGTGCCAGCAGCCAAGATCTGGTGCCGAACTATGGCTACACCTTC.

This clonotype was seen only a few times. This chain joins TRBV12-3 or TRBV12-4 and TRBJ2-1; 13 nucleotides agree with TRBD2. The CDR3 is 14 amino acids. V trimming: 8 bases; J trimming: 4 bases; junction bases outside the gene matches: 2. For the CDR3, the DNA is TGTGCCAGCGCGACTAGCGGGAGGTACAATGAGCAGTTCTTC. This translates into CASATSGRYNEQFF.

This clonotype came up a few times. The chain employs TRBV29-1 and TRBJ2-1; D remains unclear. The germline V gene has CDR1 SQVTM and CDR2 ANQGSEA. Trimming took off 8 bases at V and 4 bases at J, with 12 bases between the two ends. This CDR3 is 12 amino acids long. The CDR3 protein is CSPMGPYNEQFF. CDR3 coding DNA: TGCAGCCCGATGGGCCCATACAATGAGCAGTTCTTC.

The chain joins TRBV12-3 or TRBV12-4 to TRBJ2-7; D perhaps matches TRBD2 (5 bases). The CDR3 covers 14 residues. V was trimmed by 8 bases and J by 2 bases, leaving 16 bases between them. CDR3 coding DNA: TGTGCCAGCGCCTCGACTACCAGAACCTACGAGCAGTACTTC. Translation: CASASTTRTYEQYF.

The rearrangement joins TRBV20-1 to TRBJ2-5; no clear D gene. Germline CDR1 reads DFQATT; CDR2 reads SNEGSKA (reference sequence). This CDR3 is built from 14 residues. The V end was cut by 1 base, the J end by 3 bases, with 12 bases between. The CDR3 DNA is TGCAGTGCTAGAGTTCCCCAGGCCGAAGAGACCCAGTACTTC. It codes for CSARVPQAEETQYF.

There are many counts of this clonotype. J is TRBJ2-5 and V is TRBV28; perhaps TRBD1 as D (5 bases). V was cut by 5 bases and J by 7 bases, with 11 bases left in between. Germline CDR1 and CDR2: MDHEN and SYDVKM. CDR3 length: 12 amino acids. CDR3 nucleotide sequence: TGTGCCAGCAGTAGGGGAACGCTGACCCAGTACTTC. It specifies CASSRGTLTQYF.

This clonotype was counted between two and nine times. The chain is built from TRBV9 and TRBJ2-1; TRBD1 aligns across 9 bases. CDR1 and CDR2 (germline): SGDLS, YYNGEE. The CDR3 loop spans 16 amino acids. V was pared by 7 bases and J by 0 bases, with 8 bases of the junction left unmatched. This chain's CDR3 is CASGRTTGGSYNEQFF. The DNA of the CDR3 is TGTGCCAGCGGGAGGACGACAGGGGGCTCCTACAATGAGCAGTTCTTC. Full variable domain (missing parts from reference TRBV9 and TRBJ2-1): DSGVTQTPKHLITATGQRVTLRCSPRSGDLSVYWYQQSLDQGLQFLIQYYNGEERAKGNILERFSAQQFPDLHSELNLSSLELGDSALYFCASGRTTGGSYNEQFFGPGTRLTVL.

In its sample, this clonotype was seen a few times. The genes are TRBV7-9 and TRBJ1-1, with TRBD1 identical over 7 bases. From germline, CDR1 is SEHNR and CDR2 FQNEAQ (reference sequence). With 6 bases clipped from V and 5 bases from J, the junction kept 15 bases outside the gene matches. The CDR3 has 16 residues. CDR3 in DNA: TGTGCCAGCAGTCCAAGTGGGGCGCAGGGGGGAACTGAAGCTTTCTTT. It yields the protein CASSPSGAQGGTEAFF.

This clonotype has more than one count but fewer than ten. The rearrangement uses TRBV5-5 and TRBJ1-6, with D possibly TRBD1 on 6 matching bases. The V end was cut by 9 bases, the J end by 6 bases, with 13 bases between. CDR1 and CDR2 from the germline V gene are SGHKS and YYEKEE (reference sequence). CDR3 size: 13 residues. CDR3 in DNA: TGTGCCATCAGAAGGGACACTAATTCACCCCTCCACTTT. This gives the protein CAIRRDTNSPLHF. Combining the CDR3 with reference TRBV5-5 and TRBJ1-6 gives the whole variable domain DAGVTQSPTHLIKTRGQQVTLRCSPISGHKSVSWYQQVLGQGPQFIFQYYEKEERGRGNFPDRFSARQFPNYSSELNVNALLLGDSALYLCAIRRDTNSPLHFGNGTRLTVT.

The rearrangement uses TRBV6-5 and TRBJ2-1; no clear D gene. This CDR3 is built from 16 residues. Trimming removed 7 bases at V and 3 bases at J, with 19 bases between. Germline V gives CDR1 MNHEY, CDR2 SVGAGI. This CDR3 reads CASTPNGVISYNEQFF. The CDR3 DNA reads as TGTGCCAGCACCCCCAATGGGGTGATAAGCTACAATGAGCAGTTCTTC.

The J gene is TRBJ2-2, the V gene TRBV5-1, with a weak D call TRBD2 (5 bases). Per germline, CDR1 SGHRS and CDR2 YFSETQ. V lost 1 base, J lost 4 bases, and 11 bases lay in between. This CDR3 region has 15 residues. In DNA, the CDR3 is TGCGCCAGCAGCTTGATCGGGGTCGGCACCGGGGAGCTGTTTTTT. Its protein is CASSLIGVGTGELFF. Together with reference TRBV5-1 and TRBJ2-2, the CDR3 gives the full variable domain: KAGVTQTPRYLIKTRGQQVTLSCSPISGHRSVSWYQQTPGQGLQFLFEYFSETQRNKGNFPGRFSGRQFSNSRSEMNVSTLELGDSALYLCASSLIGVGTGELFFGEGSRLTVL.

Only a few counts were recorded for this clonotype. V gene TRBV12-3 or TRBV12-4 combines with J gene TRBJ1-1; 7 bases map to TRBD1. This CDR3 has 13 amino acids. The junction had 7 bases not matched to a gene; V was cut back by 6 bases and J by 6 bases. Here the CDR3 DNA reads TGTGCCAGCAGACTGGAGGGGGCCTCTGAAGCTTTCTTT. Translating it yields CASRLEGASEAFF.

The chain is built from TRBV6-6 and TRBJ1-5; tentatively, D is TRBD1 (6 bases). The CDR3 has 14 amino acids. V was shortened by 7 bases and J by 4 bases, with 14 bases between the two germline ends. Germline V gene sequence: CDR1 MNHNY, CDR2 SVGAGI (reference sequence). The CDR3 region has the DNA TGTGCCAGCAACGAGGGGGTAGCAAATCAGCCCCAGCATTTT. Translation gives CASNEGVANQPQHF.

The chain joins TRBV5-1 to TRBJ1-1; TRBD1 agrees at 7 bases. J was trimmed by 1 base and V by 5 bases; bases with no gene match: 8. This CDR3 is 15 amino acids long. Germline assignment: CDR1 SGHRS and CDR2 YFSETQ. The DNA for the CDR3 is TGCGCCAGCAGTTTGACCGGGACAGAGAACACTGAAGCTTTCTTT. Its translation: CASSLTGTENTEAFF.

V usage is TRBV7-9 and J usage is TRBJ2-7, with TRBD1 matching 9 bases. The V segment lost 3 bases and the J segment 2 bases; nucleotides outside the gene matches: 11. This CDR3 spans 17 amino acids. Germline loops: CDR1 SEHNR, CDR2 FQNEAQ (reference sequence). The CDR3 here is CASSFYPGQGYTYEQYF. The DNA of the CDR3 is TGTGCCAGCAGCTTCTATCCGGGACAGGGATACACCTACGAGCAGTACTTC. Filled out from reference TRBV7-9 and TRBJ2-7, the complete variable domain reads DTGVSQNPRHKITKRGQNVTFRCDPISEHNRLYWYRQTLGQGPEFLTYFQNEAQLEKSRLLSDRFSAERPKGSFSTLEIQRTEQGDSAMYLCASSFYPGQGYTYEQYFGPGTRLTVT.

The chain employs TRBV10-3 and TRBJ2-2; the D is unclear. In germline, CDR1 is ENHRY, CDR2 SYGVKD. The V end was cut by 5 bases, the J end by 4 bases, with 5 bases between. The CDR3 spans 12 residues. CDR3 sequence (DNA): TGTGCCATCAGTCCTACCACCGGGGAGCTGTTTTTT. Its translation is CAISPTTGELFF.

This rearrangement joins TRBV6-1 to TRBJ2-1; 7 bases line up with TRBD1. The CDR3 sequence is 16 residues long. J lost 4 bases, V lost 7 bases, and 13 bases had no gene match. CDR1 and CDR2 (germline): MNHNS, SASEGT. The CDR3 sequence is CASTEPGTVEYNEQFF. The CDR3 bases are TGTGCCAGCACCGAACCCGGGACAGTAGAATACAATGAGCAGTTCTTC.

This chain links TRBV5-1 with TRBJ2-2, with unresolved D. Trimming removed 0 bases at V and 0 bases at J, with 6 bases between. This CDR3 has 15 residues. Germline V gene lookup returns CDR1 SGHRS and CDR2 YFSETQ. CDR3 bases: TGCGCCAGCAGCTTGGCTATGTCGAACACCGGGGAGCTGTTTTTT. Translating gives CASSLAMSNTGELFF.

This clonotype was counted only a few times. J is TRBJ1-1 and V is TRBV20-1; no clear D gene. Trimming removed 6 bases from V and 1 base from J, with 9 bases in between. CDR1 and CDR2 from the germline V gene are DFQATT and SNEGSKA (reference sequence). This CDR3 contains 12 residues. CDR3 coding DNA: TGCAGTGCCAACCACAGGAACACTGAAGCTTTCTTT. As protein: CSANHRNTEAFF.

This clonotype was found a few times. The chain is built from TRBV19 and TRBJ1-5; TRBD1 is a possible D gene (5 bases). The V gene lost 5 bases and the J gene lost 1 base, with 12 bases spanning the gap. The CDR3 has 15 residues. Germline CDR1 LNHDA, CDR2 SQIVND (reference sequence). For the CDR3, the DNA is TGTGCCAGTAGTCGGGACTTTGGGAGCAATCAGCCCCAGCATTTT. It translates to CASSRDFGSNQPQHF.

This clonotype has ten or more counts. The rearrangement links TRBV7-2 to TRBJ1-1; D is undetermined. CDR3 size: 14 residues. Per germline, CDR1 SGHTA and CDR2 FQGNSA. Trimming shortened V by 1 base and J by 5 bases, and 11 bases separated the two germline ends. In DNA, the CDR3 is TGTGCCAGCAGCTTAGAGTATCAAGAGACTGAAGCTTTCTTT. Amino acid sequence: CASSLEYQETEAFF.

The gene calls are TRBV9 and TRBJ2-2; 7 bases match TRBD1. V gave up 2 bases and J gave up 6 bases; unmatched junction bases: 4. This CDR3 has 14 amino acids. Germline assignment: CDR1 SGDLS and CDR2 YYNGEE. CDR3 coding DNA: TGTGCCAGCAGCGTGACAGGGTCCCCCGGGGAGCTGTTTTTT. Its translation: CASSVTGSPGELFF. Full variable domain (missing parts from reference TRBV9 and TRBJ2-2): DSGVTQTPKHLITATGQRVTLRCSPRSGDLSVYWYQQSLDQGLQFLIQYYNGEERAKGNILERFSAQQFPDLHSELNLSSLELGDSALYFCASSVTGSPGELFFGEGSRLTVL.

The genes are TRBV2 and TRBJ1-1; TRBD1 matches 9 bases. Germline V lookup: CDR1 SNHLY, CDR2 FYNNEI. V lost 5 bases to trimming and J lost 7 bases; unmatched junction nucleotides: 11. The CDR3 spans 15 residues. CDR3 in amino acids: CASSITRDRAFEAFF. The CDR3 DNA reads TGTGCCAGCAGTATCACTAGGGACAGGGCGTTTGAAGCTTTCTTT.

The chain has TRBV13 and TRBJ2-7, with 7 bases identical to TRBD2. With V trimmed by 1 base and J by 3 bases, 6 bases remained unmatched. Germline-derived CDR1 and CDR2 are PRHDT and FYEKMQ (reference sequence). The CDR3 is 15 residues long. CDR3 sequence (DNA): TGTGCCAGCAGCTTAGTGTCTAGCGGCATCTACGAGCAGTACTTC. Translating gives CASSLVSSGIYEQYF.

Comment on this clonotype: Sequence at one end of the junction differs from germline and may be a read error. CDR3 sequence: CAGSYTGTANSPLHF. Here the CDR3 DNA reads TGTGCCGGCAGTTACACCGGGACTGCTAATTCACCCCTCCACTTT. This sequence joins TRBV6-6 and TRBJ1-6; a weak D match, TRBD1 (5 bases). Germline-derived CDR1 and CDR2 are MNHNY and SVGAGI (reference sequence). The CDR3 has 15 amino acids.

Only a few counts were recorded for this clonotype. This chain uses TRBV27 with TRBJ1-2; D uncertain. The V end was cut by 0 bases, the J end by 8 bases, with 10 bases between. The CDR3 consists of 13 residues. Germline V lookup: CDR1 MNHEY, CDR2 SMNVEV (reference sequence). The CDR3 DNA reads TGTGCCAGCAGTTTATCGAATGGGATCGGCTACACCTTC. It is translated as CASSLSNGIGYTF.

The gene calls are TRBV29-1 and TRBJ1-4; 7 bases map to TRBD1. This CDR3 region has 12 residues. The trim removed 7 bases at V and 6 bases at J, leaving 5 bases unmatched. Germline V gene lookup returns CDR1 SQVTM and CDR2 ANQGSEA. The chain's CDR3 is CSGQGADEKLFF. DNA of the CDR3: TGCAGCGGACAGGGTGCTGATGAAAAACTGTTTTTT.

A single count supports this clonotype. This chain joins TRBV3-1 and TRBJ1-1; tentatively, D is TRBD1 (5 bases). The germline V gene encodes CDR1 LGHDT and CDR2 YNNKEL (reference sequence). This CDR3 is 14 amino acids long. V lost 5 bases and J 6 bases, leaving 16 bases between the germline ends. The CDR3 region is CASSLGVTRSEAFF. As DNA, the CDR3 is TGTGCCAGCAGCTTAGGGGTTACAAGGTCTGAAGCTTTCTTT.